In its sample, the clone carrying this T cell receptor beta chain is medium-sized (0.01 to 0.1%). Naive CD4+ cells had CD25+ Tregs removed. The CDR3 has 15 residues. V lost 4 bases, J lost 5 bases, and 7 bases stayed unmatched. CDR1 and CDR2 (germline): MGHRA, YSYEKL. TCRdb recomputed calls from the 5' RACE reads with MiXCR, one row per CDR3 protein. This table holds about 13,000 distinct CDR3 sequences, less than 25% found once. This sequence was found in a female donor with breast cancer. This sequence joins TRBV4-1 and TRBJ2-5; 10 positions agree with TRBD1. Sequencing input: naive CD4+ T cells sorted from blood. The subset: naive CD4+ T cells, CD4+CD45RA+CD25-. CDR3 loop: CASSREGQGRETQYF. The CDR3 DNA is TGCGCCAGCAGCCGGGAGGGACAGGGGAGGGAGACCCAGTACTTC.